The rows below give T cell receptor beta chains drawn from one sample of a study of CD8 T cells in ankylosing spondylitis. TCRdb re-derived calls from the 5' RACE reads in MiXCR, one entry per CDR3 protein. The repertoire holds 200,000 to 300,000 distinct CDR3 sequences, with roughly 8.6% as singletons. The sample consisted of blood, either unsorted or a sorted T cell fraction (not recorded which). Source of these receptors: a male donor with ankylosing spondylitis or in good health (not recorded which). The conserved cysteine and the conserved F or W are not part of the CDR3 here. Each record gives: V gene, CDR3 protein.

TRBV5-5	ASSFLAGTYEQY
TRBV4-2	ASSVNSRQGAWLFNQPQH
TRBV20-1	SALAPGLAGGIDTQY
TRBV5-1	ASSPGLAGPFPSQETQY
TRBV12-3/TRBV12-4	ASSPGGHAGYT
TRBV12-3/TRBV12-4	ASSDSYTGELF
TRBV7-9	ASSRGGYIQY
TRBV20-1	SARDPARAGTDTQY
TRBV3-1	ASSQGLDSPLH
TRBV20-1	SASASGTAYNEQF
TRBV7-9	ASSSNRGKGEQY
TRBV20-1	SAPVAGSSYNEQF
TRBV6-2/TRBV6-3	ASTSAGGLSYNEQF
TRBV5-1	ASSLDPSGLEQF
TRBV7-2	ASSRGLAGSTDTQY
TRBV6-5	ASSFRPLYGYT
TRBV5-8	ARGPGVSLDTQY
TRBV7-9	ASSTVLGTNTEAF
TRBV4-3	ASSQDSGPNYGYT
TRBV12-3/TRBV12-4	VSNLGGVDTQY
TRBV7-8	ASSPAGGRNTQY
TRBV5-1	ASSLESGYEQY
TRBV29-1	SVLRDRHNEQF
TRBV5-1	ASSLGSGDGGYT
TRBV12-3/TRBV12-4	ASSYPQAGSPLH
TRBV18	ASSLYLGTENEKLF
TRBV4-3	ASSQDGLAVYNEQF
TRBV6-2/TRBV6-3	ASSYGAYQGTQY
TRBV9	ASSVGIAGSNEQY
TRBV12-3/TRBV12-4	ASSPWDSTYNEQF
TRBV12-3/TRBV12-4	ASRSRGTSGRGEQF
TRBV9	ASSVTAGSLGETQY
TRBV11-2	ASSLGTSSEQF
TRBV6-1	ASTDHRDSTYNSPLH
TRBV6-2/TRBV6-3	ASRTLRTGPFDEQY
TRBV13	ASSLSPRGSNQPQH
TRBV20-1	SATTGLRNQPQH
TRBV10-3	AISVSSAGPYGYT
TRBV5-5	ASSFNSGGAETQY
TRBV11-2	ASSLEGRGNEKLF
TRBV3-1	ASSQDQGPGVTQY
TRBV9	ASSVDSGHGYEQY
TRBV5-1	ASSLGDGSLANYGYT
TRBV5-1	ASISERGDNEQF
TRBV27	ASSLSVGVVSYEQY
TRBV10-3	AITRDTYNEQF
TRBV3-1	ASSQGQSTDTQY
TRBV6-1	ASSLDRRPSNSPLH
TRBV12-3/TRBV12-4	ASTLGGNGYT
TRBV12-3/TRBV12-4	ASSLEGRQPQH
TRBV7-9	ASTVGTGEGYT